The 7 T cell receptor beta chains listed next were all sequenced from one sample in a study of cytomegalovirus exposure and HLA in healthy donors. The PCR had 60 Vbeta and 13 Jbeta primers. Here immunoSEQ multiplex PCR was the method, and the copy in TCRdb shows in-frame clones only, minus some. The sample lists about 130,000 clones, roughly 70% occurring once. Sequences were obtained from PBMCs. These receptors came from a woman in her forties in good health and CMV-seropositive.

This clone was seen a handful of times. The rearrangement links TRBV28 to TRBJ2-7, with TRBD1 matching 12 bases. Per the germline V gene, CDR1 is MDHEN and CDR2 is SYDVKM. V was clipped by 6 bases and J by 3 bases; unmatched bases: 6. The CDR3 is 15 amino acids. The CDR3 here is CASSTGQGAGYEQYF. CDR3 nucleotides: TGTGCCAGCAGCACGGGACAGGGGGCCGGCTACGAGCAGTACTTC.

As DNA, the CDR3 is TGTGCCACCAGCAGACCCCCCGGGGGAGTTACGCAGTATTTT. Translating it yields CATSRPPGGVTQYF. V and J are TRBV15 and TRBJ2-3; perhaps TRBD2 as D (6 bases). Germline CDR1 LNHNV, CDR2 YYDKDF (reference sequence). The V end was cut by 2 bases, the J end by 8 bases, with 14 bases between. This CDR3 contains 14 residues. The whole variable domain, filled in from reference TRBV15 and TRBJ2-3, reads DAMVIQNPRYQVTQFGKPVTLSCSQTLNHNVMYWYQQKSSQAPKLLFHYYDKDFNNEADTPDNFQSRRPNTSFCFLDIRSPGLGDTAMYLCATSRPPGGVTQYFGPGTRLTVL.

The chain has TRBV29-1 and TRBJ2-5; 10 nucleotides match TRBD2. The end of the DNA is better explained by TRBJ2-7, so the J call may be wrong. CDR1 and CDR2 (germline): SQVTM, ANQGSEA. This CDR3 region has 14 residues. CDR3 sequence (DNA): TGCAGCGCCGCGACTAGCGGGTTAACCTACGAGCAGTACTTC. It translates to CSAATSGLTYEQYF.

DNA of the CDR3: TGTGCCAGCAGCTCTCGACTAGCAACCACAGATACGCAGTATTTT. Amino acids: CASSSRLATTDTQYF. This chain links TRBV5-5 with TRBJ2-3; 7 bases line up with TRBD2. Germline V gene lookup returns CDR1 SGHKS and CDR2 YYEKEE (reference sequence). The CDR3 sequence is 15 residues long. Unmatched junction bases numbered 6, after V lost 3 bases and J lost 2 bases.

V and J are TRBV7-9 and TRBJ1-1; possible D gene TRBD1, 6 bases. This CDR3 has 15 amino acids. Germline V gene lookup returns CDR1 SEHNR and CDR2 FQNEAQ (reference sequence). V was pared by 2 bases and J by 1 base, with 11 bases between. The CDR3 DNA reads TGTGCCAGCAGCTTATCGACAGGCTGGAACACTGAAGCTTTCTTT. Translated, it gives CASSLSTGWNTEAFF.

V is TRBV9 and J is TRBJ1-1; 7 bases match TRBD1. V shed 0 bases, J shed 0 bases, and the junction held 2 bases outside the gene matches. Germline V CDR1 and CDR2: SGDLS, YYNGEE. The CDR3 length is 15 residues. The CDR3, as DNA: TGTGCCAGCAGCGTAGGGGACAGATTGAACACTGAAGCTTTCTTT. This encodes CASSVGDRLNTEAFF.

V usage is TRBV13 and J usage is TRBJ2-7, with 7 bases lining up with TRBD2. The CDR3 sequence is 14 residues long. Trimming cost V 5 bases and J 3 bases; bases outside gene matches: 7. Germline V gives CDR1 PRHDT, CDR2 FYEKMQ (reference sequence). The CDR3 coding sequence is TGTGCCAGCAGCCGCGGGAGCTCAGTCTACGAGCAGTACTTC. It specifies CASSRGSSVYEQYF.